The 2 T cell receptor beta chains in this list originate from one sample, sequenced in a study of shared clonotypes between healthy human individuals (TCRdb year 2020). Libraries were built with the immunoSEQ multiplex PCR assay. This is the immuneACCESS table as TCRdb keeps it, with only in-frame sequences that have V and J called. A part of the clones is gone; compared with another copy, unresolved V genes explain less than half, and the rest is unexplained. This sample lists hundreds of thousands of clones; roughly 72% were detected once. The ten largest make up 1.5% to 2% of the sample. The source material was memory CD4+ T cells sorted from blood. The sample's cell subset or site label, in plain terms: CD45RA-negative fraction. Receptors originate from a woman aged 30 to 39 in good health.

At least ten counts were recorded for this clone. V gene TRBV29-1 combines with J gene TRBJ1-5; D unclear. V was pared by 2 bases and J by 7 bases, with 9 bases between. This CDR3 comprises 12 residues. The V gene's germline CDR1 is SQVTM and CDR2 ANQGSEA. CDR3 in DNA: TGCAGCGTTGAACTCGAGGGACAGCCCCAGCATTTT. Its protein product is CSVELEGQPQHF.

The J gene is TRBJ1-4, the V gene TRBV5-6; maybe TRBD1 (6 bases). Trimming removed 0 bases from V and 4 bases from J, with 7 bases in between. Germline-derived CDR1 and CDR2 are SGHDT and YYEEEE. This CDR3 has 14 amino acids. The chain's CDR3 is CASSLGRGNEKLFF. For the CDR3, the DNA is TGTGCCAGCAGCTTGGGCAGGGGTAATGAAAAACTGTTTTTT.